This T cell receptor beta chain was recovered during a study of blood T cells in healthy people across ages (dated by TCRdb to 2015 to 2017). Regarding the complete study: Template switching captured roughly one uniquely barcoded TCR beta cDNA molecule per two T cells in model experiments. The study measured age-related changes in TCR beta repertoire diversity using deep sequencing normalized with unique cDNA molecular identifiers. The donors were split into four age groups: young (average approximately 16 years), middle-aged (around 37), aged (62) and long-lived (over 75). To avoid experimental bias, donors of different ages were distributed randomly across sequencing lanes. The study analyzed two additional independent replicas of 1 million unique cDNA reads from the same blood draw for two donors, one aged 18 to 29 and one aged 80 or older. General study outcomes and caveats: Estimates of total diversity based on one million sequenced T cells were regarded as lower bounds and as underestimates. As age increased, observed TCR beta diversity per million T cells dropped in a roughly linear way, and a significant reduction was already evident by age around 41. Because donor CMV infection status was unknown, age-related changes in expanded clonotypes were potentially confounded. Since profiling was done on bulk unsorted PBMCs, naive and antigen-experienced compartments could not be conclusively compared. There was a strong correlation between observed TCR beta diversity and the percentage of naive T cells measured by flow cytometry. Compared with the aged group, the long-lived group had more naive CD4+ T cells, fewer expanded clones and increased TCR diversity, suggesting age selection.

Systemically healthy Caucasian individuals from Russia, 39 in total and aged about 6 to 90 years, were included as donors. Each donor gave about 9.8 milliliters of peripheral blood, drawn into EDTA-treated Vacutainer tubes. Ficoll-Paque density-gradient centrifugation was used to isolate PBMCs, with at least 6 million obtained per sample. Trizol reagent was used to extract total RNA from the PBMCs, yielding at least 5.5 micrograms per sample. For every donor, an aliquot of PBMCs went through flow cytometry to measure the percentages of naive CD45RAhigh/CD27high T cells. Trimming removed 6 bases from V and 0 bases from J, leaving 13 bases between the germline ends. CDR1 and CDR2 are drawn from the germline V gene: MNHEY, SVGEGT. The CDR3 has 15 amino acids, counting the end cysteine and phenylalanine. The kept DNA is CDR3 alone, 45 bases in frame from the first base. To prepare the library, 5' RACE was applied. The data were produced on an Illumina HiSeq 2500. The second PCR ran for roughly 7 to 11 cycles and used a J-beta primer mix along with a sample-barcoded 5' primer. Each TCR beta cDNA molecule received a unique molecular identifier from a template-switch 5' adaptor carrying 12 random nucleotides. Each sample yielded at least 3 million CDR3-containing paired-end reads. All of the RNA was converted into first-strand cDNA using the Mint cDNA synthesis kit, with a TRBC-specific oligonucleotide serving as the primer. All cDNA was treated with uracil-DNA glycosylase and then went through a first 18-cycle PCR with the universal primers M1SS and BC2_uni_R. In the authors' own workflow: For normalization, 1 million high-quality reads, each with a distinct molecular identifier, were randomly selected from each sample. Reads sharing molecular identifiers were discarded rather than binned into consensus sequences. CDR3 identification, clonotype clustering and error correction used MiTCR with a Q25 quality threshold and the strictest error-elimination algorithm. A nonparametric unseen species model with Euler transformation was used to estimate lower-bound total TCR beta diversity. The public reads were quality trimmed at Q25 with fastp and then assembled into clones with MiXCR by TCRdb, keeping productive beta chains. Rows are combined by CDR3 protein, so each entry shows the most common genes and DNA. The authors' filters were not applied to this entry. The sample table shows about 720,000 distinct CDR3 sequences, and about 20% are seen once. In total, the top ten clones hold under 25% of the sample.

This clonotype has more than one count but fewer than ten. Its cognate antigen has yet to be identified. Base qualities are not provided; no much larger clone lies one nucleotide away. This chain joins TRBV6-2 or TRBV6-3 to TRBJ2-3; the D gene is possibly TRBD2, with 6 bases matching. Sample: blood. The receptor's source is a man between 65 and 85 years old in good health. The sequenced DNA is TGTGCCAGCAGGGGAGGCCCAGGTAGCACAGATACGCAGTATTTT. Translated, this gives CASRGGPGSTDTQYF.